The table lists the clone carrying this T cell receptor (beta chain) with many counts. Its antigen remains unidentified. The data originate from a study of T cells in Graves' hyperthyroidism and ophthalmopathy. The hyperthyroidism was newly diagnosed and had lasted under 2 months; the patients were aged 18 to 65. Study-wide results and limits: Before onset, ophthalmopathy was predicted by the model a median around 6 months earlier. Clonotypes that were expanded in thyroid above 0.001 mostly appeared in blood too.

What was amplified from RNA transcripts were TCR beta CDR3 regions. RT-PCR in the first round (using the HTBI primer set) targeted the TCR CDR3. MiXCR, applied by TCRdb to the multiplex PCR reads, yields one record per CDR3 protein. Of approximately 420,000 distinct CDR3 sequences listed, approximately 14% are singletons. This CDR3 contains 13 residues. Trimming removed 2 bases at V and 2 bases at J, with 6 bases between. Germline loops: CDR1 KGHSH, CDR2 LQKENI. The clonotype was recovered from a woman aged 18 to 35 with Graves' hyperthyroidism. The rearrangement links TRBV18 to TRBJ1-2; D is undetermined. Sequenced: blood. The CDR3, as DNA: TGTGCCAGCTCACCAGATCTCAACTATGGCTACACCTTC. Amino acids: CASSPDLNYGYTF.